Presented here are 3 T cell receptor beta chains from one specimen sequenced in a study of blood T cell repertoires in COVID-19. Libraries were prepared by immunoSEQ multiplex PCR; TCRdb keeps only in-frame clonotypes and omits some of them. The sample includes 55,000 to 80,000 clones, about 83% of them seen just once. Sequenced sample: peripheral blood. These receptors originate from a human donor in a cohort sampled during active COVID-19.

The rearrangement links TRBV9 to TRBJ1-1, with D unclear. Germline V gives CDR1 SGDLS, CDR2 YYNGEE. The CDR3 consists of 15 residues. V lost 0 bases, J lost 1 base, and 10 bases lay in between. The CDR3 here is CASSVVSGRNTEAFF. CDR3 coding DNA: TGTGCCAGCAGCGTAGTCAGTGGGAGGAACACTGAAGCTTTCTTT.

Ten or more counts support this clone. The chain links TRBV7-6 to TRBJ1-3; D uncertain. The CDR3 length is 15 residues. Trimming took 2 bases from V and 0 from J, leaving 8 bases between them. Germline V gene lookup returns CDR1 SGHVS and CDR2 FNYEAQ. CDR3 sequence (DNA): TGTGCCAGCAGCTTAAACTACGACTCTGGAAACACCATATATTTT. Amino acid sequence: CASSLNYDSGNTIYF.

This rearrangement joins TRBV4-2 to TRBJ1-2, with D unclear. CDR1 and CDR2 (germline): LGHNA, YNFKEQ. The CDR3 runs to 15 residues. The V end lost 0 bases, the J end lost 2 bases, and 10 bases lay between the germline ends. As DNA, the CDR3 is TGTGCCAGCAGCCAAGATCAACAGCAAAACTATGGCTACACCTTC. Translated, it gives CASSQDQQQNYGYTF.